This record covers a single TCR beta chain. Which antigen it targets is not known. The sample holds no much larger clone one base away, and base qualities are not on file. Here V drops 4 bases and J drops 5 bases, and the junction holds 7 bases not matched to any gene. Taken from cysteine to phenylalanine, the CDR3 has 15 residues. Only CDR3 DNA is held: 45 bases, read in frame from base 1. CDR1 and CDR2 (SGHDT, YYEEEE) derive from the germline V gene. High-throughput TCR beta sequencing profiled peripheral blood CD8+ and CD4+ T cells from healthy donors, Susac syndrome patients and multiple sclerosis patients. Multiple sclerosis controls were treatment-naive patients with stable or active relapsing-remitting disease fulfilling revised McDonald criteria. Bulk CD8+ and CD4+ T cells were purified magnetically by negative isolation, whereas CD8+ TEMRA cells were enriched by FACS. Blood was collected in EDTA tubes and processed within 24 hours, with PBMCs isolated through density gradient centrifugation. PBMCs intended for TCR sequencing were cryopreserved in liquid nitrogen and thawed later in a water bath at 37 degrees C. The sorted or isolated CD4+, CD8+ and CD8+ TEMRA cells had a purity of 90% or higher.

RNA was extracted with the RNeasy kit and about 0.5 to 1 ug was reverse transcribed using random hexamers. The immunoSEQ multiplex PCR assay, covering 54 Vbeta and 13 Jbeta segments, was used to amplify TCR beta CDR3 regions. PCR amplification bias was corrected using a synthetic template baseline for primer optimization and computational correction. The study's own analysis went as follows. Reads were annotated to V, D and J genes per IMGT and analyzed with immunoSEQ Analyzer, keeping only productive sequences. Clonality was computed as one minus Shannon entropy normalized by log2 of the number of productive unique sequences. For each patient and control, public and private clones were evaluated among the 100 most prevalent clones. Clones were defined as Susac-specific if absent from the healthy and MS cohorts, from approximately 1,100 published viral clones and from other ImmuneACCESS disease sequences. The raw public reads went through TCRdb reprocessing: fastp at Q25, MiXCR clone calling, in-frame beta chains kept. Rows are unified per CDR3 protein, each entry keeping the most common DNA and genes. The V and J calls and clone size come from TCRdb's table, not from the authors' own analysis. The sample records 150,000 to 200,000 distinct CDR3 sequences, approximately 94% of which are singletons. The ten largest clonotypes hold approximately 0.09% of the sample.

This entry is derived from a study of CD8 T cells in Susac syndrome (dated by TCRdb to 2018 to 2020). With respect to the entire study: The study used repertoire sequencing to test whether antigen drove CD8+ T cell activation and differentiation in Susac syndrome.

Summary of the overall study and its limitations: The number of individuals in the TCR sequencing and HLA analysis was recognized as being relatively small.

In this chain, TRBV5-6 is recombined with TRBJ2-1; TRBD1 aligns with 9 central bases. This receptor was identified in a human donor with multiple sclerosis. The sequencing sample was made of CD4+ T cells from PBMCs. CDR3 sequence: CASSLRRTGDNEQFF. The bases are TGTGCCAGCAGCCTAAGAAGGACAGGGGACAATGAGCAGTTCTTC.